This T cell receptor (beta chain) was identified during a study of T cells in Graves' hyperthyroidism and ophthalmopathy. The CDR3 has 18 amino acids. Germline values: CDR1 MNHEY, CDR2 SMNVEV (reference sequence). Deletions cut 7 bases from V and 0 bases from J, with 24 bases between. RNA transcripts served as the template for amplifying TCR beta CDR3 regions. Initially, a first-round RT-PCR of the TCR CDR3 employed the HTBI primer set. TCRdb used MiXCR to reprocess the multiplex PCR reads, holding one entry per CDR3 protein. This table has approximately 370,000 distinct CDR3 sequences, 15% appearing once.

Sequencing input: blood. This receptor was obtained from a woman in her thirties with Graves' hyperthyroidism. The chain has TRBV27 and TRBJ1-1; tentatively, D is TRBD1 (5 bases). The CDR3 protein is CASTLGGTKAAMNTEAFF. In DNA, the CDR3 is TGTGCCAGCACCCTTGGGGGGACTAAAGCCGCAATGAACACTGAAGCTTTCTTT.